These 17 T cell receptor beta chains share one sample of origin, sequenced in a study of cytomegalovirus exposure and HLA in healthy donors. In the PCR, 60 Vbeta and 13 Jbeta primers were used. Produced via immunoSEQ multiplex PCR; TCRdb's table is partial and in-frame only. Here the sample spans about 160,000 clones, roughly 85% being singletons. The sequenced material came from PBMCs. The origin of the receptors is a boy younger than 10 in good health and CMV-seronegative.

The chain joins TRBV11-3 to TRBJ2-1; D perhaps matches TRBD2 (8 bases). V dropped 0 bases and J dropped 10 bases, with 13 bases sitting between them. CDR1 and CDR2 (germline): SGHNT, YENEEA. The CDR3 extends over 14 amino acids. Written as DNA, the CDR3 is TGTGCCAGCAGCTTAGACTCGGGAGGGGGCGAGCAGTTCTTC. It translates to CASSLDSGGGEQFF.

This clone was picked up one time. This chain joins TRBV5-4 and TRBJ1-6, with TRBD1 identical over 7 bases. The length of the CDR3 is 15 residues. Trimming took 4 bases from V and 8 from J; bases not matched to a gene: 9. Germline values: CDR1 SGHNT, CDR2 YYREEE (reference sequence). The CDR3 protein is CASSLGVGGDSPLHF. CDR3 DNA: TGTGCCAGCAGCCTTGGTGTAGGGGGCGATTCACCCCTCCACTTT.

The rearrangement links TRBV10-3 to TRBJ1-1; D not certain. The CDR3 is made up of 13 amino acids. The germline V gene has CDR1 ENHRY and CDR2 SYGVKD. Trimming cost V 4 bases and J 1 base, with 7 bases left between them. For the CDR3, the DNA is TGTGCCATCAGTGGCTCAGGGAACACTGAAGCTTTCTTT. Encoded protein: CAISGSGNTEAFF.

This clone was observed a few times. The chain links TRBV6-1 to TRBJ1-4; D not resolved. Trimming removed 3 bases from V and 10 bases from J, with 12 bases in between. The germline gives CDR1 MNHNS, CDR2 SASEGT. The CDR3 has 13 residues. As DNA, the CDR3 is TGTGCCAGCAGTGACGGGAGGGAAGGAAAACTGTTTTTT. Protein sequence: CASSDGREGKLFF.

The chain links TRBV13 to TRBJ2-7; 10 bases line up with TRBD2. The CDR3 covers 14 residues. Unmatched junction bases numbered 1, after V lost 3 bases and J lost 2 bases. Germline CDR1 and CDR2: PRHDT and FYEKMQ (reference sequence). In DNA, the CDR3 is TGTGCCAGCAGCTTGGGACTAGCGCCCTACGAGCAGTACTTC. As protein: CASSLGLAPYEQYF.

This clone showed up just once. The chain carries TRBV5-1 and TRBJ1-1, with a possible D match to TRBD1 (5 bases). Germline CDR1 reads SGHRS; CDR2 reads YFSETQ. Trimming removed 2 bases from V and 3 bases from J, with 14 bases in between. There are 15 residues in the CDR3. In DNA form, the CDR3 reads TGCGCCAGCAGCTTCGATTCACCGGGGGACACTGAAGCTTTCTTT. This sequence encodes CASSFDSPGDTEAFF.

V is TRBV29-1 and J is TRBJ1-1; D is uncertain. Trimming took 4 bases from V and 1 from J, leaving 10 bases between them. Per the germline V gene, CDR1 is SQVTM and CDR2 is ANQGSEA. This CDR3 comprises 13 residues. CDR3: CSVVNSPNTEAFF. The CDR3 nucleotides read TGCAGCGTTGTTAACAGTCCGAACACTGAAGCTTTCTTT.

The V gene is TRBV5-6, the J gene TRBJ2-7; TRBD1 is a possible D gene (7 bases). V lost 4 bases and J lost 6, with 17 bases in between. CDR3 length: 14 amino acids. CDR1 is SGHDT and CDR2 is YYEEEE in the germline V gene. The CDR3 region is CASSVFRRGREQYF. For the CDR3, the DNA is TGTGCCAGCAGCGTCTTCAGGAGGGGGCGCGAGCAGTACTTC.

This chain connects TRBV28 to TRBJ1-6, with 9 nucleotides matching TRBD1. The CDR3 has 13 residues. Trimming removed 6 bases from V and 14 bases from J; junction bases left unmatched: 8. The germline V gene has CDR1 MDHEN and CDR2 SYDVKM. The DNA for the CDR3 is TGTGCCAGCAGAATCGAGACAGGGGGGTCCCTCCACTTT. Residues: CASRIETGGSLHF.

The J gene is TRBJ1-4, the V gene TRBV7-2; 7 bases are a match to TRBD1. This CDR3 has 15 residues. Trimming at V came to 5 bases and at J to 7 bases, leaving 10 bases not matched to a gene. The germline V gene encodes CDR1 SGHTA and CDR2 FQGNSA. The CDR3 is CASSHRTGGGEKLFF. The CDR3 DNA reads as TGTGCCAGCAGCCATCGGACAGGCGGTGGTGAAAAACTGTTTTTT.

This chain links TRBV4-1 with TRBJ1-1; 8 bases are a match to TRBD1. The germline gives CDR1 MGHRA, CDR2 YSYEKL. The CDR3 has 16 amino acids. V was clipped by 0 bases and J by 0 bases; unmatched bases: 3. The CDR3 DNA reads as TGCGCCAGCAGCCAAGAGGGACAGGCTCTGAACACTGAAGCTTTCTTT. Translated, it gives CASSQEGQALNTEAFF.

This chain joins TRBV28 and TRBJ2-7, with D possibly being TRBD2 (6 bases). In germline, CDR1 is MDHEN, CDR2 SYDVKM. This CDR3 spans 16 amino acids. Trimming pared 6 bases from V and 3 bases from J, leaving 21 bases between. This chain's CDR3 is CASSPGGARPRYEQYV. CDR3 DNA: TGTGCCAGCAGCCCAGGCGGGGCCCGGCCCCGCTACGAGCAGTACGTC.

The chain employs TRBV2 and TRBJ2-1, with a possible D match to TRBD1 (6 bases). Per the germline V gene, CDR1 is SNHLY and CDR2 is FYNNEI. Trimming removed 6 bases from V and 4 bases from J, with 10 bases in between. The CDR3 length is 13 residues. CDR3 in DNA: TGTGCCAGCAGCGTCGGACAGTACAATGAGCAGTTCTTC. This sequence encodes CASSVGQYNEQFF. Together with reference TRBV2 and TRBJ2-1, the CDR3 gives the full variable domain: EPEVTQTPSHQVTQMGQEVILRCVPISNHLYFYWYRQILGQKVEFLVSFYNNEISEKSEIFDDQFSVERPDGSNFTLKIRSTKLEDSAMYFCASSVGQYNEQFFGPGTRLTVL.

The J gene is TRBJ2-3, the V gene TRBV19, with D possibly TRBD2 on 6 matching bases. V lost 6 bases and J 1 base, leaving 17 bases between the germline ends. CDR3 length equals 16 residues. The germline gives CDR1 LNHDA, CDR2 SQIVND (reference sequence). DNA of the CDR3: TGTGCCAGTAGGGGCATACCCGGGGGACGCACAGATACGCAGTATTTT. Protein product: CASRGIPGGRTDTQYF.

The V gene is TRBV2, the J gene TRBJ2-7; D perhaps matches TRBD1 (6 bases). The CDR3 is made up of 17 amino acids. Trimming cost V 6 bases and J 4 bases, with 25 bases left between them. Germline CDR1 SNHLY, CDR2 FYNNEI. CDR3 DNA: TGTGCCAGCAGCCGTCCCGACCGACAGGCAGAGAGGTACGAGCAGTACTTC. The encoded protein is CASSRPDRQAERYEQYF.

The rearrangement uses TRBV5-1 and TRBJ2-5; 13 bases agree with TRBD2. The CDR3 contains 21 residues. V lost 4 bases to trimming and J lost 3 bases; unmatched junction nucleotides: 21. Germline assignment: CDR1 SGHRS and CDR2 YFSETQ. The CDR3 reads CASSTPRGLAGVLSPEETQYF. The CDR3 nucleotides are TGCGCCAGCAGCACGCCCCGTGGACTAGCGGGAGTATTGTCGCCGGAAGAGACCCAGTACTTC.

V is TRBV6-1 and J is TRBJ2-1; the match to TRBD2 covers 8 bases. Per germline, CDR1 MNHNS and CDR2 SASEGT. The CDR3 extends over 14 amino acids. Trimming at V came to 8 bases and at J to 7 bases, leaving 10 bases not matched to a gene. Here the CDR3 DNA reads TGTGCCAGCTCGCAACTAGCGGTACCAAATGAGCAGTTCTTC. Translated: CASSQLAVPNEQFF.